The 29 T cell receptor beta chains presented below share a single source sample, sequenced in a study of blood T cell repertoires in COVID-19. The table came from immunoSEQ multiplex PCR; TCRdb's copy has only in-frame clones and leaves some out. The sample has approximately 300,000 clones; over 90% are singletons. Sequenced input: PBMCs or T cells enriched from blood (not recorded which). These receptors were collected from a woman in her twenties or thirties who had been exposed to COVID-19.

The V call is TRBV4-1, the J call TRBJ2-7; 10 bases align to TRBD1. V gave up 5 bases and J gave up 6 bases; unmatched junction bases: 10. Germline values: CDR1 MGHRA, CDR2 YSYEKL. The CDR3 is made up of 15 amino acids. CDR3: CASSSTGTGVLEQYF. Here the CDR3 DNA reads TGCGCCAGCAGCTCAACCGGGACAGGGGTTCTCGAGCAGTACTTC.

This rearrangement joins TRBV10-3 to TRBJ1-2; no reliable D call. In germline, CDR1 is ENHRY, CDR2 SYGVKD. The CDR3 has 14 residues. The V end was cut by 0 bases, the J end by 5 bases, with 10 bases between. The CDR3 spells CAISESQRDYGYTF. The CDR3 DNA sequence: TGTGCCATCAGTGAGTCCCAGAGGGATTATGGCTACACCTTC.

The chain joins TRBV12-3 or TRBV12-4 to TRBJ2-2; TRBD1 matches 7 bases. The CDR3 is made up of 13 amino acids. Trimming at V came to 8 bases and at J to 8 bases, leaving 8 bases not matched to a gene. The CDR3 reads CASDERGRGELFF. DNA of the CDR3: TGTGCCAGCGACGAGAGGGGGCGTGGGGAGCTGTTTTTT.

About this clone itself: Compared with germline, one end of the junction differs, possibly owing to a read error. The chain uses TRBV5-4 and TRBJ2-7, with a weak D call TRBD1 (6 bases). The CDR3 length is 14 residues. Germline CDR1 is SGHNT and CDR2 is YYREEE (reference sequence). The CDR3 DNA sequence: TGTGCCAGCAGGTTGGGGAACACAGGGAATGAGCAGTACTTC. Protein sequence: CASRLGNTGNEQYF.

The genes are TRBV7-9 and TRBJ2-2, with TRBD2 matching over 8 bases. The germline V gene encodes CDR1 SEHNR and CDR2 FQNEAQ (reference sequence). The trim removed 6 bases at V and 7 bases at J, leaving 7 bases unmatched. This CDR3 is 14 amino acids long. The CDR3 nucleotides read TGTGCCAGCAGACCCACCGGGGGGGACGGGGAGCTGTTTTTT. It encodes CASRPTGGDGELFF.

This clone was detected only once. The V gene is TRBV18, the J gene TRBJ1-1; 7 bases agree with TRBD1. There are 16 residues in the CDR3. Germline V gives CDR1 KGHSH, CDR2 LQKENI. The ends lost 1 base at V and 1 base at J; junction bases unmatched: 6. Here the CDR3 DNA reads TGTGCCAGCTCACCACTAGGGGGACAGTCGAACACTGAAGCTTTCTTT. The encoded protein is CASSPLGGQSNTEAFF.

The V gene is TRBV7-9, the J gene TRBJ1-2; 8 bases fit TRBD1. The CDR3 has 14 amino acids. Trimming cost V 3 bases and J 8 bases; bases outside gene matches: 8. CDR1 SEHNR and CDR2 FQNEAQ come from the germline V gene (reference sequence). CDR3 region: CASSFQDREQGYTF. The CDR3 DNA is TGTGCCAGCAGCTTTCAGGACAGGGAGCAAGGCTACACCTTC.

V usage is TRBV6-5 and J usage is TRBJ1-1; 8 bases align to TRBD1. V gave up 3 bases and J gave up 5 bases; unmatched junction bases: 8. The CDR3 has 15 residues. Germline V gene data show CDR1 as MNHEY and CDR2 as SVGAGI. The CDR3 sequence: CASSYSPTGGTEAFF. DNA of the CDR3: TGTGCCAGCAGTTATTCCCCTACAGGGGGGACTGAAGCTTTCTTT.

J is TRBJ2-7 and V is TRBV4-1; D is possibly TRBD1 (5 bases). The CDR3 is 16 residues long. The V end was cut by 1 base, the J end by 2 bases, with 15 bases between. In germline, CDR1 is MGHRA, CDR2 YSYEKL. The CDR3 spells CASSQVARQPTYEQYF. In nucleotides, the CDR3 is TGCGCCAGCAGCCAAGTGGCCCGACAGCCTACCTACGAGCAGTACTTC.

The gene calls are TRBV15 and TRBJ1-1, with 8 bases lining up with TRBD1. The CDR3 spans 16 residues. From germline, CDR1 is LNHNV and CDR2 YYDKDF (reference sequence). Losses at the gene ends were 2 bases for V and 0 bases for J; bases not matched to a gene: 5. This CDR3 is CATSRLSGGLNTEAFF. Written as DNA, the CDR3 is TGTGCCACCAGCAGACTATCAGGGGGCCTGAACACTGAAGCTTTCTTT.

The rearrangement links TRBV7-3 to TRBJ1-5; D remains ambiguous. Germline V CDR1 and CDR2: SGHTA, FQGTGA. The CDR3 covers 17 residues. V was shortened by 5 bases and J by 4 bases, with 21 bases between the two germline ends. The CDR3 loop is CASSPVRNRWVNQPQHF. The CDR3 nucleotides read TGTGCCAGCAGCCCCGTTAGGAACAGATGGGTTAATCAGCCCCAGCATTTT.

The J gene is TRBJ2-3, the V gene TRBV19, with 11 bases lining up with TRBD1. The V gene's germline CDR1 is LNHDA and CDR2 SQIVND (reference sequence). The CDR3 totals 18 residues. J gave up 5 bases and V 0 bases, and 10 bases lay outside the gene matches. CDR3 residues: CASSIESGTGGSLDTQYF. The CDR3 bases are TGTGCCAGTAGTATAGAGTCGGGGACAGGGGGAAGTCTAGATACGCAGTATTTT.

The CDR3: CASSLVWAGGRIYNSPLHF. The CDR3 DNA reads as TGTGCCAGCAGCTTAGTTTGGGCCGGGGGGCGCATCTATAATTCACCCCTCCACTTT. This chain links TRBV7-9 with TRBJ1-6; TRBD1 is a possible D gene (6 bases). The germline V and J ends were trimmed by 1 base and 3 bases, with 19 bases remaining between them. CDR1 is SEHNR and CDR2 is FQNEAQ in the germline V gene (reference sequence). The CDR3 consists of 19 residues.

This chain uses TRBV11-2 with TRBJ1-2; weak D call: TRBD1 (5 bases). The V end lost 1 base, the J end lost 8 bases, and 14 bases lay between the germline ends. Germline loops: CDR1 SGHAT, CDR2 FQNNGV. The CDR3 has 14 residues. The CDR3 here is CASSLGPTWGGYTF. The CDR3 DNA reads TGTGCCAGCAGCTTAGGGCCGACATGGGGCGGCTACACCTTC.

This chain joins TRBV5-6 and TRBJ2-5; 14 nucleotides align to TRBD2. This CDR3 is 17 amino acids long. Germline V gene lookup returns CDR1 SGHDT and CDR2 YYEEEE. V was clipped by 3 bases and J by 5 bases; unmatched bases: 9. CDR3 coding DNA: TGTGCCAGCAGCTCTCGACTAGCGGGGGGGCGGAAGGAGACCCAGTACTTC. Translation: CASSSRLAGGRKETQYF.

The rearrangement uses TRBV18 and TRBJ2-2; 9 nucleotides align to TRBD2. The CDR3 is 15 amino acids. Germline-derived CDR1 and CDR2 are KGHSH and LQKENI. The J segment lost 7 bases and the V segment lost 0 bases, leaving 3 bases of the junction unmatched. Written as DNA, the CDR3 is TGTGCCAGCTCACCACCCGGACTAGCGAACGGGGAGCTGTTTTTT. Amino acid sequence: CASSPPGLANGELFF. The full variable domain, completed using reference TRBV18 and TRBJ2-2, is NAGVMQNPRHLVRRRGQEARLRCSPMKGHSHVYWYRQLPEEGLKFMVYLQKENIIDESGMPKERFSAEFPKEGPSILRIQQVVRGDSAAYFCASSPPGLANGELFFGEGSRLTVL.

The count of this clone is one. The chain carries TRBV2 and TRBJ1-1, with a possible D match to TRBD1 (5 bases). Germline CDR1 reads SNHLY; CDR2 reads FYNNEI. The V gene lost 4 bases and the J gene lost 4 bases, with 10 bases spanning the gap. The CDR3 sequence is 13 residues long. The CDR3 protein is CASSGKGFTEAFF. In nucleotides, the CDR3 is TGTGCCAGCAGTGGTAAGGGGTTCACTGAAGCTTTCTTT. Filled out from reference TRBV2 and TRBJ1-1, the complete variable domain reads EPEVTQTPSHQVTQMGQEVILRCVPISNHLYFYWYRQILGQKVEFLVSFYNNEISEKSEIFDDQFSVERPDGSNFTLKIRSTKLEDSAMYFCASSGKGFTEAFFGQGTRLTVV.

CDR3 sequence reads: CASSEWGQGGYEQYF. CDR3 in DNA: TGTGCCAGTAGTGAGTGGGGACAGGGGGGTTACGAGCAGTACTTC. The rearrangement joins TRBV19 to TRBJ2-7; 11 positions match TRBD1. The V and J ends lost 5 bases and 4 bases, in that order; junction bases with no gene match: 7. CDR3 length equals 15 residues. Germline CDR1 LNHDA, CDR2 SQIVND (reference sequence).

The gene calls are TRBV6-6 and TRBJ1-3; no reliable D call. Germline CDR1 MNHNY, CDR2 SVGAGI (reference sequence). The length of the CDR3 is 17 residues. V shed 5 bases and J shed 0 bases, with 17 bases lying between them. In nucleotides, the CDR3 is TGTGCCAGCAGTCAGTCCCTCGGCAGGTCCTCTGGAAACACCATATATTTT. Its protein product is CASSQSLGRSSGNTIYF.

V and J are TRBV18 and TRBJ1-4; D remains ambiguous. This CDR3 spans 15 amino acids. With 3 bases removed from V and 2 bases from J, the gap between germline ends came to 10 bases. Germline assignment: CDR1 KGHSH and CDR2 LQKENI. The CDR3 region has the DNA TGTGCCAGCTCACCCCACATCTGCACTAATGAAAAACTGTTTTTT. This translates into CASSPHICTNEKLFF.

A remark on this clone: The junction departs from germline at one end; a sequencing error may be responsible. This chain links TRBV5-6 with TRBJ1-5; 8 positions agree with TRBD1. Germline CDR1 reads SGHDT; CDR2 reads YYEEEE. This CDR3 contains 17 residues. The CDR3 reads CVSSRGTGPYSNQPQHF. The CDR3 region has the DNA TGTGTCAGCAGCCGGGGGACAGGCCCGTATAGCAATCAGCCCCAGCATTTT.

J is TRBJ1-3 and V is TRBV30; a possible D gene is TRBD1 (5 bases). CDR1 is GTSNPN and CDR2 is SVGIG in the germline V gene (reference sequence). The CDR3 runs 20 residues. V was cut by 2 bases and J by 0 bases, with 26 bases left in between. CDR3 sequence: CAWSSPGHLLKQFSGNTIYF. The CDR3 nucleotides read TGTGCCTGGAGTTCCCCAGGGCATCTCCTAAAGCAATTCTCTGGAAACACCATATATTTT.

The V call is TRBV5-1, the J call TRBJ2-3; the match to TRBD2 covers 10 bases. Germline V gene data show CDR1 as SGHRS and CDR2 as YFSETQ. The CDR3 totals 17 residues. V gave up 0 bases and J gave up 3 bases; unmatched junction bases: 7. The CDR3 bases are TGCGCCAGCAGCTTGGAACTAGCGGGGACGGGTACAGATACGCAGTATTTT. It codes for CASSLELAGTGTDTQYF.

This chain joins TRBV18 and TRBJ1-1; TRBD1 matches 7 bases. The germline V gene has CDR1 KGHSH and CDR2 LQKENI. The length of the CDR3 is 14 residues. Trimming removed 3 bases from V and 0 bases from J; junction bases left unmatched: 1. CDR3 DNA: TGTGCCAGCTCACCGGGACAGATGAACACTGAAGCTTTCTTT. Protein: CASSPGQMNTEAFF.

This chain connects TRBV6-5 to TRBJ1-1; a weak D match, TRBD1 (5 bases). Germline V gene data show CDR1 as MNHEY and CDR2 as SVGAGI. There are 12 residues in the CDR3. With 5 bases removed from V and 7 bases from J, the gap between germline ends came to 11 bases. CDR3 DNA sequence: TGTGCCAGCAGTCGGACATTTAGTGAAGCTTTCTTT. This codes for CASSRTFSEAFF.

The chain recombines TRBV5-1 with TRBJ2-3; 10 nucleotides line up with TRBD2. V trimming: 0 bases; J trimming: 1 base; junction bases outside the gene matches: 2. This CDR3 is built from 16 residues. The germline CDR1 and CDR2 sequences are SGHRS and YFSETQ. The CDR3 spells CASSLALAGGTDTQYF. CDR3 nucleotide sequence: TGCGCCAGCAGCTTGGCCCTAGCGGGGGGCACAGATACGCAGTATTTT.

The chain links TRBV6-5 to TRBJ1-5; D is undetermined. CDR1 is MNHEY, CDR2 SVGAGI, per germline. V lost 2 bases to trimming and J lost 0 bases, with 8 bases between them. CDR3 size: 15 residues. DNA of the CDR3: TGTGCCAGCAGTTACGGAGGCCATAGCAATCAGCCCCAGCATTTT. Translated: CASSYGGHSNQPQHF.

The CDR3 sequence is CASSQVLPGTSGVKTGETQYF. The CDR3 DNA sequence: TGCGCCAGCAGCCAGGTCCTACCCGGGACTAGCGGGGTTAAAACGGGAGAGACCCAGTACTTC. J is TRBJ2-5 and V is TRBV4-1; 13 bases map to TRBD2. The CDR3 is made up of 21 amino acids. Germline lookup yields CDR1 MGHRA and CDR2 YSYEKL. Trimming took 3 bases from V and 4 from J; bases not matched to a gene: 20.

The chain carries TRBV9 and TRBJ2-2, with 7 bases lining up with TRBD1. The ends lost 2 bases at V and 3 bases at J; junction bases unmatched: 4. The CDR3 runs 15 residues. CDR1 and CDR2 from the germline V gene are SGDLS and YYNGEE. The CDR3 region is CASSVWTGDTGELFF. In DNA form, the CDR3 reads TGTGCCAGCAGCGTTTGGACAGGTGACACCGGGGAGCTGTTTTTT.